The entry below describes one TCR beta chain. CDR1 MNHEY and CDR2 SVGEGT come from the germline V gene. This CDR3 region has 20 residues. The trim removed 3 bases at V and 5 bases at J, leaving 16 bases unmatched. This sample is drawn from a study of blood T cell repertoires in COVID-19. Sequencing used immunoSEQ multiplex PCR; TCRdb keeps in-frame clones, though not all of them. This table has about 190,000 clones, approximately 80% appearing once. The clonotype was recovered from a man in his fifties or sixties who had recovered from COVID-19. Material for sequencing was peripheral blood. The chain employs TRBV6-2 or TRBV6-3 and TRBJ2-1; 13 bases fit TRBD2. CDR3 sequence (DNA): TGTGCCAGCAGTTATGGACTAGCGGGAGTTCCAATGACTGTCGACAATGAGCAGTTCTTC. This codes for CASSYGLAGVPMTVDNEQFF.